This T cell receptor beta chain comes out of a study of blood T cell repertoires in COVID-19 (dated by TCRdb to the early 2020s). In terms of the full investigation: The collaborator samples originated in the United States, Italy and Spain and spanned the acute and convalescent phases of COVID-19. Samples came from the ongoing ImmuneRACE study (first 160 participants) plus 1,254 subjects from 6 global collaborators. Where available, HLA class I and class II types were taken from metadata supplied by the sample provider and were not determined by assay-based typing. The repertoires were released in a freely available public database intended as a resource for research on the immune response to SARS-CoV-2. The prospective study material was composed of cDNA or gDNA derived from T cells, B-cell-depleted T cells, or PBMCs. A de-identified subject ID, COVID-19 status, age in years and sex were almost always included in the sample metadata. Subjects who had been exposed to COVID-19, were actively infected with it, or had recovered from it provided the deeply sampled blood TCRbeta repertoires that made up the dataset.

The full study reports these points: Clinical and demographic metadata were provided uncurated, with the amount varying by source and participant.

Regarding this clone: Its binding antigen is unknown. Within one base of it there is no much larger clone, and no base qualities were kept.

Collaborating institutions collected whole blood in K2EDTA tubes following their own protocols. For TCRbeta analysis, collaborators shipped samples as frozen whole blood, isolated PBMCs, or DNA extracted from either of those sample types. TCRbeta CDR3 regions were amplified from genomic DNA using the immunoSEQ Assay, a bias-controlled multiplex PCR. In the original analysis: Within the assay, amplification of reference gene primers was used to estimate how many nucleated cells each sample contained. To quantify the absolute abundance of each unique TCRbeta CDR3 rearrangement, sequence reads were collapsed and filtered. For each sample, productive Simpson clonality was calculated as the square root of Simpson's diversity index over productive rearrangements. TCRdb took this table from immuneACCESS and kept in-frame rearrangements with V and J called. Such tables lack part of the clones; where checked against another copy, unresolved V genes explain under half of the gap, and the rest is unexplained. The V and J calls and the clone size are those of that table, but D and trimming were determined from the DNA. For this sample there are approximately 220,000 clones; more than 75% appear just once. The ten largest account for roughly 4.2% of the sample.

Taken from the germline V gene (reference sequence), the CDR1 and CDR2 loops are SGHNT and YYREEE. Clipping removes 0 bases from V and 4 bases from J, with 10 as the unmatched junction base count. Including cysteine and phenylalanine, the CDR3 has 17 amino acids. Only the CDR3 DNA is retained, 51 bases long and in frame from the first base. The sequence was obtained from a man over 45 with acute or convalescent COVID-19. The specimen was peripheral blood. The rearranged chain carries TRBV5-4 and TRBJ2-1, with 7 bases aligning to TRBD2. The DNA reads as follows: TGTGCCAGCAGCTTGGTTTTCGGCGGGGGACGATACAATGAGCAGTTCTTC. Protein translation: CASSLVFGGGRYNEQFF.